This passage covers 9 T cell receptor beta chains from one sample sequenced in a study of shared clonotypes between healthy human individuals. The assay was immunoSEQ multiplex PCR, and TCRdb's table has in-frame clones only and misses some. The sample contains more than 2 million clones, more than 90% of which appear only once. Source material: naive CD4+ T cells sorted from blood. Subset noted: CD45RA+ positively selected. Receptor source: a man younger than 35 in good health.

This chain uses TRBV5-4 with TRBJ2-1; 8 bases match TRBD1. The CDR3 is made up of 14 amino acids. The germline V gene has CDR1 SGHNT and CDR2 YYREEE (reference sequence). The J segment lost 5 bases and the V segment lost 0 bases, leaving 1 base of the junction unmatched. The CDR3, as DNA: TGTGCCAGCAGCTTGGCAGGGGGCCACAATGAGCAGTTCTTC. Translated, it gives CASSLAGGHNEQFF.

The gene calls are TRBV12-5 and TRBJ1-3; D is uncertain. Trimming left V 1 base short and J 2 bases short, with 9 bases between. The length of the CDR3 is 15 residues. From germline, CDR1 is LGHNT and CDR2 FRNRAP. The DNA for the CDR3 is TGTGCTAGTGGTTTGGAAATATTCACTGGAAACACCATATATTTT. Translating it yields CASGLEIFTGNTIYF.

Details on this clone: Additional DNA sequences in this sample encode the identical CDR3. The V and J genes are TRBV28 and TRBJ1-1; no reliable D call. V gave up 6 bases and J gave up 0 bases, with 8 bases separating them. Germline CDR1 MDHEN, CDR2 SYDVKM. The CDR3 length is 13 residues. This CDR3 reads CASSRGMNTEAFF. The DNA for the CDR3 is TGTGCCAGCAGCCGGGGTATGAACACTGAAGCTTTCTTT.

This clone was counted a single time. This rearrangement joins TRBV4-2 to TRBJ2-7; D not certain. Germline values: CDR1 LGHNA, CDR2 YNFKEQ. The CDR3 spans 14 residues. Trimming cost V 0 bases and J 3 bases, with 9 bases left between them. CDR3 protein: CASSQEGTYYEQYF. CDR3 bases: TGTGCCAGCAGCCAAGAAGGTACCTACTACGAGCAGTACTTC.

Concerning this clone: Other DNA sequences within the sample encode an identical CDR3. The chain links TRBV5-1 to TRBJ1-2; D is possibly TRBD1 (5 bases). Trimming stripped 0 bases from V and 2 bases from J, with 5 bases between. Germline CDR1 is SGHRS and CDR2 is YFSETQ. CDR3 size: 13 residues. CDR3 in amino acids: CASSLGDNYGYTF. Written as DNA, the CDR3 is TGCGCCAGCAGCTTGGGGGACAACTATGGCTACACCTTC.

V and J are TRBV12-5 and TRBJ2-1, with 7 bases fitting TRBD2. This CDR3 has 16 amino acids. Germline V CDR1 and CDR2: LGHNT, FRNRAP. After removal of 1 base from V and 4 bases from J, the junction contained 7 bases not matched to a gene. Here the CDR3 DNA reads TGTGCTAGTGGTTTGGCCCTGGGGGGGACTTACAATGAGCAGTTCTTC. Its translation is CASGLALGGTYNEQFF.

The genes are TRBV28 and TRBJ1-4; no reliable D call. V shed 5 bases and J shed 8 bases, with 21 bases lying between them. The CDR3 loop spans 16 amino acids. The germline CDR1 and CDR2 sequences are MDHEN and SYDVKM. The CDR3 protein is CASSTETVGPEEKLFF. The CDR3, as DNA: TGTGCCAGCAGTACTGAAACAGTCGGTCCTGAAGAAAAACTGTTTTTT.

Note on this clone: The junction and the germline gene differ at one end; a read error may be behind it. The chain joins TRBV6-1 to TRBJ1-2; TRBD1 matches at 7 bases. The germline V gene encodes CDR1 MNHNS and CDR2 SASEGT. CDR3 length equals 12 residues. In DNA form, the CDR3 reads TGTGCCAGCAGATGGGACAGCTATGGCTGCACCTTC. Translating gives CASRWDSYGCTF.

CDR3 sequence (DNA): TGCGCCAGCAGCAGATCTAGCGGGAGTTTCACCGGGGAGCTGTTTTTT. This sequence encodes CASSRSSGSFTGELFF. The chain couples TRBV5-1 to TRBJ2-2; 10 nucleotides line up with TRBD2. This CDR3 spans 16 amino acids. J was trimmed by 4 bases and V by 4 bases; bases with no gene match: 7. CDR1 SGHRS and CDR2 YFSETQ come from the germline V gene.